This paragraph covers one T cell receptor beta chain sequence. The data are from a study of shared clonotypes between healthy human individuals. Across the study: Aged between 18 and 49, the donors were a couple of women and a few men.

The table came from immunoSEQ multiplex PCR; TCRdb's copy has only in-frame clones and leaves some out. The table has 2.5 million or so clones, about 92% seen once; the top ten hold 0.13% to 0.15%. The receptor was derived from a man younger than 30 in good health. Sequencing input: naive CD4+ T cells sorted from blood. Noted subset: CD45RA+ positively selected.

The CDR3 DNA reads TGTGCCAGTAGTATCGTGGTCGGCAATCAGCCCCAGCATTTT. Encoded protein: CASSIVVGNQPQHF. This rearrangement joins TRBV19 to TRBJ1-5, with D unresolved. CDR3 length: 14 residues. The germline CDR1 and CDR2 sequences are LNHDA and SQIVND (reference sequence). The V and J ends lost 3 bases and 2 bases respectively, with 8 bases between them.